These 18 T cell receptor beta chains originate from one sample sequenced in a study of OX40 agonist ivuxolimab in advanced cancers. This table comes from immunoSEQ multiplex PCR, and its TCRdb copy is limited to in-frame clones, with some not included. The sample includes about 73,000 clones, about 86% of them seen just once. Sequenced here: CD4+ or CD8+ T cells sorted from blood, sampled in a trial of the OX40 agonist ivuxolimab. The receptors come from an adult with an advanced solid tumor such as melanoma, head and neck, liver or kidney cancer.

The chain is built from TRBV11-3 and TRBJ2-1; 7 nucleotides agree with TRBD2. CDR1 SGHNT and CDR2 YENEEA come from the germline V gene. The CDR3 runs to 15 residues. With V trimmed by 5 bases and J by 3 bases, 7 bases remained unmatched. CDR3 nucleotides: TGTGCCAGCAGCCAAACTAGCGTCGTCTACAATGAGCAGTTCTTC. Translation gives CASSQTSVVYNEQFF.

CDR3: CASSVATTSGGLGEQFF. Here the CDR3 DNA reads TGTGCCAGCAGCGTAGCTACAACTAGCGGGGGGCTGGGTGAGCAGTTCTTC. The chain is built from TRBV9 and TRBJ2-1; 12 bases fit TRBD2. J lost 9 bases, V lost 0 bases, and 10 bases had no gene match. Per the germline V gene, CDR1 is SGDLS and CDR2 is YYNGEE. CDR3 length: 17 amino acids.

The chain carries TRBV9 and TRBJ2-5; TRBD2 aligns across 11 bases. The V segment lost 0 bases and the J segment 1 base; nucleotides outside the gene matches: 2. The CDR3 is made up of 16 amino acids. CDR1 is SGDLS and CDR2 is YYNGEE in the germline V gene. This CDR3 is CASSVDLAGGQETQYF. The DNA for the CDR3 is TGTGCCAGCAGCGTAGACCTAGCGGGGGGCCAAGAGACCCAGTACTTC.

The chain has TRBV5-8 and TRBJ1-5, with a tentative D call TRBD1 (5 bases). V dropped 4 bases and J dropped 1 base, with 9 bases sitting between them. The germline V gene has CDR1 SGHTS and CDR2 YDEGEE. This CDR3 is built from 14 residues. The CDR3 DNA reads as TGTGCCAGCAGCGGGGGGGACAGCAATCAGCCCCAGCATTTT. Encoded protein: CASSGGDSNQPQHF.

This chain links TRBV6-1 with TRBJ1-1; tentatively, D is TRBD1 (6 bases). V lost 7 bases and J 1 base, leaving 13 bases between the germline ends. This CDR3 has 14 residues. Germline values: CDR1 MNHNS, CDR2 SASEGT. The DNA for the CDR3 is TGTGCCAGCACTGTGACAGGAGCGAACACTGAAGCTTTCTTT. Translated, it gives CASTVTGANTEAFF.

The CDR3 bases are TGTGCCAGCAGCTTAGTCGAGGCGGATACGCAGTATTTT. Translation gives CASSLVEADTQYF. This sequence joins TRBV7-9 and TRBJ2-3; D is ambiguous. The CDR3 loop spans 13 amino acids. V lost 1 base, J lost 6 bases, and 8 bases lay in between. The V gene's germline CDR1 is SEHNR and CDR2 FQNEAQ (reference sequence).

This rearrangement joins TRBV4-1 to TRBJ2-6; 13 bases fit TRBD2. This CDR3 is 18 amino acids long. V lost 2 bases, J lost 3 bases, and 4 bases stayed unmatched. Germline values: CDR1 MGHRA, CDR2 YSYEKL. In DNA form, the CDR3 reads TGCGCCAGCAGCCAAACTAGCGGGGGGGCAGGTGGGGCCAACGTCCTGACTTTC. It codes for CASSQTSGGAGGANVLTF.

The CDR3, as DNA: TGTGCCAGCAGCTTAGGAGACGGAGGAAACACTGAAGCTTTCTTT. It codes for CASSLGDGGNTEAFF. This chain uses TRBV7-9 with TRBJ1-1; D remains unclear. In germline, CDR1 is SEHNR, CDR2 FQNEAQ (reference sequence). V gave up 1 base and J gave up 2 bases, with 11 bases separating them. The CDR3 is made up of 15 amino acids. Full variable domain (rest looked up from reference TRBV7-9 and TRBJ1-1): DTGVSQNPRHKITKRGQNVTFRCDPISEHNRLYWYRQTLGQGPEFLTYFQNEAQLEKSRLLSDRFSAERPKGSFSTLEIQRTEQGDSAMYLCASSLGDGGNTEAFFGQGTRLTVV.

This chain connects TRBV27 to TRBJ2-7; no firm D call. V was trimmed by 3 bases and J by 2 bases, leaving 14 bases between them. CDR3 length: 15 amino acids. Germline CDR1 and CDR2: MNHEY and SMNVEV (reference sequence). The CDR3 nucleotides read TGTGCCAGCAGTTTGGGGTACTCCCCAACCTACGAGCAGTACTTC. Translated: CASSLGYSPTYEQYF.

The CDR3 loop is CASRDDWYEQYF. The CDR3 DNA reads as TGCGCCAGCAGGGACGACTGGTACGAGCAGTACTTC. V is TRBV10-2 and J is TRBJ2-7; D unclear. V was clipped by 6 bases and J by 4 bases, with 10 bases between them. The CDR3 length is 12 residues. The V gene's germline CDR1 is WSHSY and CDR2 SAAADI.

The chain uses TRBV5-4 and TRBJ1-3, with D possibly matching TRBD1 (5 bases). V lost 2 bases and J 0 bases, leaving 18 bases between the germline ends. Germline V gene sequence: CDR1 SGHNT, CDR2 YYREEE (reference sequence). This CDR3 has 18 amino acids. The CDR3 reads CASSFGGGGIPSGNTIYF. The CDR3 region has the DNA TGTGCCAGCAGCTTTGGCGGGGGGGGAATACCCTCTGGAAACACCATATATTTT.

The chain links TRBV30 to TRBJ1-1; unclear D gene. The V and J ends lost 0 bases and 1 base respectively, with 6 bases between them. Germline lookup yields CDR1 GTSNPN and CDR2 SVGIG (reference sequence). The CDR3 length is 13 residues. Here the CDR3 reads CAWSVNENTEAFF. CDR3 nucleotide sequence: TGTGCCTGGAGTGTAAATGAGAACACTGAAGCTTTCTTT. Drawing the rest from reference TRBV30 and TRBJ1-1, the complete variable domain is SQTIHQWPATLVQPVGSPLSLECTVEGTSNPNLYWYRQAAGRGLQLLFYSVGIGQISSEVPQNLSASRPQDRQFILSSKKLLLSDSGFYLCAWSVNENTEAFFGQGTRLTVV.

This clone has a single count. The CDR3 DNA reads as TGCAGCGTCCGCGGGACCGCCGGAGAGACCCAGTACTTC. Translated: CSVRGTAGETQYF. The V and J genes are TRBV29-1 and TRBJ2-5, with D maybe TRBD2 (6 bases). The CDR3 extends over 13 amino acids. V lost 6 bases, J lost 4 bases, and 15 bases lay in between. The germline V gene encodes CDR1 SQVTM and CDR2 ANQGSEA.

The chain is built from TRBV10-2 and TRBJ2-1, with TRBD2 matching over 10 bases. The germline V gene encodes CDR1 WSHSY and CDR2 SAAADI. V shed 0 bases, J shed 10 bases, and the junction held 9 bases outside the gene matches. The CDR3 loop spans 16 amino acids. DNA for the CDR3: TGCGCCAGCAGTGAGTCGAGGACTAGCGGTGTAGAAGAGCAGTTCTTC. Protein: CASSESRTSGVEEQFF.

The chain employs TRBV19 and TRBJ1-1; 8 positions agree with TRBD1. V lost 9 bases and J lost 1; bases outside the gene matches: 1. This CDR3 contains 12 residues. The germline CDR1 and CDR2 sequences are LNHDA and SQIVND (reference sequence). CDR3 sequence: CASGTGNTEAFF. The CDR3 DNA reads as TGTGCCAGCGGGACAGGGAACACTGAAGCTTTCTTT.

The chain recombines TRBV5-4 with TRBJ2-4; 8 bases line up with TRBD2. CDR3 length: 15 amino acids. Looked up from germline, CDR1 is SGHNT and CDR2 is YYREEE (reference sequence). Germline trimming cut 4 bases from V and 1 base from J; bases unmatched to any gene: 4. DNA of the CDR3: TGTGCCAGCAGCCCGGGGGGGGGCGCCAAAAACATTCAGTACTTC. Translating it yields CASSPGGGAKNIQYF.

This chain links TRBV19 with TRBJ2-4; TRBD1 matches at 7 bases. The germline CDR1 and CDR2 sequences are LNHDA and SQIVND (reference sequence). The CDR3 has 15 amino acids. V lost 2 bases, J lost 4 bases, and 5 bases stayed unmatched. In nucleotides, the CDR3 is TGTGCCAGTAGTATAAGCCAGGGGGTAAAAAACATTCAGTACTTC. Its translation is CASSISQGVKNIQYF.

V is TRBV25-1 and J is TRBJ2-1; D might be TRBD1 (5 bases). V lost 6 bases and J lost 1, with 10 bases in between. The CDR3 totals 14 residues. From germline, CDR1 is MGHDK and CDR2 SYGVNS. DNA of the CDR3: TGTGCCAGCAGGGACATCGAGTCCTACAATGAGCAGTTCTTC. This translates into CASRDIESYNEQFF.